These 18 T cell receptor beta chains share one sample of origin, sequenced in a study of blood T cell repertoires in COVID-19. This table comes from immunoSEQ multiplex PCR, and its TCRdb copy is limited to in-frame clones, with some not included. Here the sample spans around 220,000 clones, roughly 86% being singletons. The sequencing sample was made of peripheral blood. The source of these receptors is a woman between 45 and 65 years old with COVID-19, enrolled during active disease.

The CDR3 is CASSLMARASGYTF. CDR3 coding DNA: TGTGCCAGCAGCTTGATGGCGAGGGCTAGTGGCTACACCTTC. The rearrangement uses TRBV5-5 and TRBJ1-2; no definite D call. The V end lost 1 base, the J end lost 7 bases, and 14 bases lay between the germline ends. The CDR3 totals 14 residues. Germline lookup yields CDR1 SGHKS and CDR2 YYEKEE (reference sequence).

This chain links TRBV5-1 with TRBJ1-4; D might be TRBD1 (6 bases). The germline V gene encodes CDR1 SGHRS and CDR2 YFSETQ. The V and J ends lost 4 bases and 4 bases respectively, with 8 bases between them. This CDR3 region has 13 residues. CDR3 protein: CASSPRGNEKLFF. The DNA for the CDR3 is TGCGCCAGCAGCCCCAGGGGTAATGAAAAACTGTTTTTT.

The chain joins TRBV2 to TRBJ2-7; D may be TRBD2 (6 bases). The CDR3 covers 14 residues. In germline, CDR1 is SNHLY, CDR2 FYNNEI. Trimming removed 8 bases from V and 0 bases from J, with 14 bases in between. The CDR3 DNA reads TGTGCCAGCCGCGGGGTAGGGAGCTCCTACGAGCAGTACGTC. Translated: CASRGVGSSYEQYV.

This clone was picked up one time. The chain recombines TRBV7-2 with TRBJ2-3, with 10 bases that match TRBD2. Germline V CDR1 and CDR2: SGHTA, FQGNSA. This CDR3 has 16 amino acids. The V segment lost 1 base and the J segment 2 bases; nucleotides outside the gene matches: 3. DNA for the CDR3: TGTGCCAGCAGCTTAGATAGCGGGGGGACCACAGATACGCAGTATTTT. Encoded protein: CASSLDSGGTTDTQYF. The complete variable domain, with remaining parts taken from reference TRBV7-2 and TRBJ2-3, reads GAGVSQSPSNKVTEKGKDVELRCDPISGHTALYWYRQSLGQGLEFLIYFQGNSAPDKSGLPSDRFSAERTGGSVSTLTIQRTQQEDSAVYLCASSLDSGGTTDTQYFGPGTRLTVL.

This clone has just one count. The chain is built from TRBV6-5 and TRBJ1-1; no clear D. Trimming removed 6 bases at V and 2 bases at J, with 4 bases between. In germline, CDR1 is MNHEY, CDR2 SVGAGI. The CDR3 totals 11 residues. The chain's CDR3 is CASRINTEAFF. In DNA form, the CDR3 reads TGTGCCAGCAGAATAAACACTGAAGCTTTCTTT.

The rearrangement links TRBV28 to TRBJ2-1; maybe TRBD1 (6 bases). The V end was cut by 2 bases, the J end by 10 bases, with 12 bases between. Germline CDR1 and CDR2: MDHEN and SYDVKM. CDR3 length: 13 amino acids. The CDR3 here is CASSLGMGTEQFF. The CDR3 region has the DNA TGTGCCAGCAGTTTAGGTATGGGGACAGAGCAGTTCTTC.

This clone was counted only a few times. The chain links TRBV7-2 to TRBJ2-1; possibly TRBD2 for D (7 bases). Looked up from germline, CDR1 is SGHTA and CDR2 is FQGNSA. CDR3 length: 15 amino acids. Between the trimmed V and J ends, which lost 2 bases and 7 bases, there was a span of 15 bases. DNA of the CDR3: TGTGCCAGCAGCTTATGGGGGGGGGCAGGAAATGAGCAGTTCTTC. Protein: CASSLWGGAGNEQFF.

This clone was seen at least ten times. The chain employs TRBV24-1 and TRBJ2-5; 7 bases map to TRBD1. With V trimmed by 3 bases and J by 4 bases, 4 bases remained unmatched. Germline V CDR1 and CDR2: KGHDR, SFDVKD. The CDR3 loop spans 14 amino acids. The CDR3 DNA reads TGTGCCACCAGTGATGGACAGGTAGGAGAGACCCAGTACTTC. Translation: CATSDGQVGETQYF.

The chain recombines TRBV10-3 with TRBJ1-6; no clear D gene. The CDR3 is 12 residues long. Looked up from germline, CDR1 is ENHRY and CDR2 is SYGVKD. V was clipped by 2 bases and J by 8 bases, with 4 bases between them. CDR3: CAISEADSPLHF. CDR3 DNA sequence: TGTGCCATCAGTGAGGCAGATTCACCCCTCCACTTT.

This chain uses TRBV7-2 with TRBJ1-4, with a weak D call TRBD1 (5 bases). The CDR3 loop spans 15 amino acids. V dropped 1 base and J dropped 5 bases, with 11 bases sitting between them. Germline V gene lookup returns CDR1 SGHTA and CDR2 FQGNSA. This chain's CDR3 is CASSLGGTTNEKLFF. The DNA of the CDR3 is TGTGCCAGCAGCTTAGGCGGGACCACAAATGAAAAACTGTTTTTT.

V gene TRBV19 combines with J gene TRBJ2-7, with D perhaps TRBD1 (8 bases). Trimming left V 3 bases short and J 3 bases short, with 12 bases between. The CDR3 sequence is 14 residues long. Germline CDR1 is LNHDA and CDR2 is SQIVND (reference sequence). This CDR3 reads CASSITGGDYEQYF. CDR3 sequence (DNA): TGTGCCAGTAGTATCACAGGGGGGGACTACGAGCAGTACTTC.

V gene TRBV6-1 combines with J gene TRBJ2-7; perhaps TRBD2 as D (7 bases). Germline loops: CDR1 MNHNS, CDR2 SASEGT. Trimming cost V 0 bases and J 3 bases, with 9 bases left between them. CDR3 size: 14 residues. DNA of the CDR3: TGTGCCAGCAGTGAAGCGGGGGGGCTCTACGAGCAGTACGTC. Translating it yields CASSEAGGLYEQYV.

The chain carries TRBV6-1 and TRBJ2-3; 8 bases align to TRBD1. With 4 bases clipped from V and 7 bases from J, the junction kept 25 bases outside the gene matches. The CDR3 spans 20 residues. Germline values: CDR1 MNHNS, CDR2 SASEGT. For the CDR3, the DNA is TGTGCCAGCAGTGGAGATAATCCGGGACAGGTACCGTTGGGCGGGAATACGCAGTATTTT. It codes for CASSGDNPGQVPLGGNTQYF.

The chain links TRBV5-5 to TRBJ1-1; no reliable D call. Germline CDR1 SGHKS, CDR2 YYEKEE (reference sequence). Between the trimmed V and J ends, which lost 4 bases and 4 bases, there was a span of 8 bases. The CDR3 consists of 12 residues. CDR3 loop: CASSTKLTEAFF. The CDR3 DNA follows: TGTGCCAGCAGCACCAAACTCACTGAAGCTTTCTTT.

This chain uses TRBV6-5 with TRBJ2-7; TRBD1 might be the D (7 bases). Germline-derived CDR1 and CDR2 are MNHEY and SVGAGI. V lost 0 bases to trimming and J lost 7 bases, with 13 bases between them. The CDR3 sequence is 14 residues long. CDR3 sequence: CASSYSEGAGEQYV. The CDR3 nucleotides read TGTGCCAGCAGTTACTCGGAGGGGGCGGGGGAGCAGTACGTC.

This rearrangement joins TRBV11-2 to TRBJ2-3, with 9 bases matching TRBD2. V shed 3 bases and J 5 bases; nucleotides not matched to a gene: 6. CDR1 SGHAT and CDR2 FQNNGV come from the germline V gene. The CDR3 loop spans 15 amino acids. The CDR3 here is CASSFGRGGRDTQYF. The DNA of the CDR3 is TGTGCCAGCAGCTTTGGGCGGGGGGGAAGAGATACGCAGTATTTT.

The chain couples TRBV3-1 (or the pseudogene TRBV3-2) to TRBJ2-2; TRBD2 aligns across 13 bases. The V gene end was trimmed by 4 bases and the J gene end by 2 bases; junction bases not matched to a gene: 1. This CDR3 is 16 amino acids long. The germline CDR1 and CDR2 sequences are LGHDT and YNNKEL (reference sequence). The CDR3 DNA reads TGTGCCAGCAGCCCGGGACTAGCGGGAAACACCGGGGAGCTGTTTTTT. This encodes CASSPGLAGNTGELFF.

The rearrangement uses TRBV7-2 and TRBJ2-3, with TRBD2 matching over 8 bases. The V gene end was trimmed by 3 bases and the J gene end by 1 base; junction bases not matched to a gene: 3. CDR3 size: 15 residues. CDR1 and CDR2 from the germline V gene are SGHTA and FQGNSA. CDR3 DNA sequence: TGTGCCAGCAGCTTGGACGGGGGGGGCACAGATACGCAGTATTTT. As protein: CASSLDGGGTDTQYF.